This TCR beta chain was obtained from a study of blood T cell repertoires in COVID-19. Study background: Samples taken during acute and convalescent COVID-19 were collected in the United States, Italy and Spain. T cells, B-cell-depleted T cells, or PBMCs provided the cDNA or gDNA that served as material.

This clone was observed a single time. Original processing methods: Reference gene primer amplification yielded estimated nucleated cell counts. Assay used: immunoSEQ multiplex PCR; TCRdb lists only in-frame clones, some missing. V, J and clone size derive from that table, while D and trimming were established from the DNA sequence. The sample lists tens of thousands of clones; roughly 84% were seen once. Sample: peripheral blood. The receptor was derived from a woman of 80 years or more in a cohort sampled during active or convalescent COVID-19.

Here the CDR3 DNA reads TGCGCCAGCAGCCAAGGGGCAGGAAGCCTCTACAATGAGCAGTTCTTC. This encodes CASSQGAGSLYNEQFF. The gene calls are TRBV4-1 and TRBJ2-1; D ambiguous. CDR3 length: 16 amino acids. The germline V and J ends were trimmed by 1 base and 3 bases, with 13 bases remaining between them. Germline assignment: CDR1 MGHRA and CDR2 YSYEKL.